This T cell receptor beta chain was retrieved from a study of OX40 agonist ivuxolimab in advanced cancers. General notes on the study: Ivuxolimab, which targeted the costimulatory receptor OX40 (CD134), was an agonistic, fully human IgG2 monoclonal antibody. Intravenous ivuxolimab was administered to patients every 2 weeks at six dose levels: 0.01, 0.1, 0.3, 1.5, 3 and 10 mg/kg. The monotherapy dose-escalation portion (N of about 47 patients) of the phase I ivuxolimab trial is reported in the paper. Peripheral TCRbeta sequencing was intended to test whether TCR sequence diversity was altered and clonal T-cell expansion was caused by ivuxolimab. Partial responses occurred in three dose-escalation patients, of whom one had hepatocellular carcinoma and two had cutaneous melanoma. The dose-escalation cohort was roughly 80% male with a mean age of approximately 60 years, ranging from about 23 to 85. Prior anti-PD-1, anti-PD-L1 or anti-CTLA-4 therapy was permitted, and checkpoint inhibitors had been received by around 39% of dose-escalation patients. Among the approximately 54 dose-escalation patients, 19 had hepatocellular carcinoma, 15 or so melanoma, 9 renal cell carcinoma and 9 head and neck cancer.

About this clone: Its antigen specificity is not known. The input lacks base qualities; no much larger clone sits a single base away.

Genomic DNA was extracted from sorted cells for sequencing of the TCRbeta CDR3 region. TCRbeta CDR3 regions were sequenced using the immunoSEQ Assay. TCRdb took over this immuneACCESS table, retaining in-frame rearrangements with V and J assigned. Such tables are incomplete; in checked studies, under half of the missing clones stem from an unresolved V gene, and the remainder is unexplained. A total of over 45,000 clones appear in this sample, roughly 91% of them only once. The top ten constitute 30% to 35% of the sample. General conclusions and limits of the study: At doses of 0.1 to 3.0 mg/kg, clonal expansion of both CD4+ and CD8+ T cells in blood was seen between baseline and week 6. On average, CD8+ T cells showed more expanded clones than CD4+ T cells after ivuxolimab. Partial responders in the 0.1-3.0 mg/kg groups had among the lowest normalized peripheral clonal expansion, especially among CD8+ T cells. Low levels of normalized T-cell clonal expansion were also shown by some nonresponding patients. The antigen specificity of the clonally expanded peripheral T cells was not determined.

Patients with autoimmune disease history or receiving systemic immunosuppression were excluded from the trial. In every dose cohort, peripheral blood was drawn for TCR sequencing at baseline, cycle 4 day 1, and cycle 7 day 1. The samples were taken from a phase I, first-in-human, multicenter, open-label dose-escalation trial of ivuxolimab. Adults with locally advanced or metastatic melanoma, renal cell, hepatocellular, or head and neck squamous cell carcinoma were enrolled in the trial. Before TCR sequencing, CD4+ T cells and CD8+ T cells were sorted from peripheral blood as separate populations. Relative to germline, V is 3 bases shorter and J is 5 bases shorter, with 13 bases between their ends. The CDR3 starts with the cysteine, ends with the phenylalanine, and has 14 residues. Just the 42-base CDR3 DNA is kept, in frame starting at base 1. CDR1 and CDR2, looked up from the germline V gene (reference sequence), are LNHDA and SQIVND.

This chain is built from TRBV19 and TRBJ1-1; the D segment cannot be called with confidence. Sample: CD4+ or CD8+ T cells sorted from blood, taken in a trial of the OX40 agonist ivuxolimab. The receptor comes from an adult with an advanced solid tumor such as melanoma, head and neck, liver or kidney cancer. The CDR3 protein: CASSIARTTTEAFF. The DNA sequence is TGTGCCAGTAGTATCGCCAGGACGACAACTGAAGCTTTCTTT.